The entry that follows covers one T cell receptor (beta chain) sequence. These data are taken from a study of blood T cell repertoires in COVID-19. Across the study: The United States, Italy and Spain were the sources of the acute and convalescent COVID-19 samples.

The V gene's germline CDR1 is SGHNT and CDR2 YYREEE (reference sequence). V lost 0 bases and J lost 1, with 8 bases in between. The CDR3 has 15 amino acids. In the authors' workflow: Estimation of nucleated cell counts was performed using reference gene primer amplification. Method: immunoSEQ multiplex PCR; TCRdb's copy keeps in-frame clones and lacks some. Clonal size and the V and J genes are those of that table, whereas D and trimming came from the DNA. The sample records 200,000 to 300,000 clones, around four fifths being singletons. This TCR derives from a woman in her fifties or sixties with active or convalescent COVID-19. Specimen: peripheral blood. The chain links TRBV5-4 to TRBJ2-4, with D unresolved. The CDR3 loop reads CASSLEYGAKNIQYF. The CDR3 nucleotides read TGTGCCAGCAGCTTGGAATACGGGGCCAAAAACATTCAGTACTTC.